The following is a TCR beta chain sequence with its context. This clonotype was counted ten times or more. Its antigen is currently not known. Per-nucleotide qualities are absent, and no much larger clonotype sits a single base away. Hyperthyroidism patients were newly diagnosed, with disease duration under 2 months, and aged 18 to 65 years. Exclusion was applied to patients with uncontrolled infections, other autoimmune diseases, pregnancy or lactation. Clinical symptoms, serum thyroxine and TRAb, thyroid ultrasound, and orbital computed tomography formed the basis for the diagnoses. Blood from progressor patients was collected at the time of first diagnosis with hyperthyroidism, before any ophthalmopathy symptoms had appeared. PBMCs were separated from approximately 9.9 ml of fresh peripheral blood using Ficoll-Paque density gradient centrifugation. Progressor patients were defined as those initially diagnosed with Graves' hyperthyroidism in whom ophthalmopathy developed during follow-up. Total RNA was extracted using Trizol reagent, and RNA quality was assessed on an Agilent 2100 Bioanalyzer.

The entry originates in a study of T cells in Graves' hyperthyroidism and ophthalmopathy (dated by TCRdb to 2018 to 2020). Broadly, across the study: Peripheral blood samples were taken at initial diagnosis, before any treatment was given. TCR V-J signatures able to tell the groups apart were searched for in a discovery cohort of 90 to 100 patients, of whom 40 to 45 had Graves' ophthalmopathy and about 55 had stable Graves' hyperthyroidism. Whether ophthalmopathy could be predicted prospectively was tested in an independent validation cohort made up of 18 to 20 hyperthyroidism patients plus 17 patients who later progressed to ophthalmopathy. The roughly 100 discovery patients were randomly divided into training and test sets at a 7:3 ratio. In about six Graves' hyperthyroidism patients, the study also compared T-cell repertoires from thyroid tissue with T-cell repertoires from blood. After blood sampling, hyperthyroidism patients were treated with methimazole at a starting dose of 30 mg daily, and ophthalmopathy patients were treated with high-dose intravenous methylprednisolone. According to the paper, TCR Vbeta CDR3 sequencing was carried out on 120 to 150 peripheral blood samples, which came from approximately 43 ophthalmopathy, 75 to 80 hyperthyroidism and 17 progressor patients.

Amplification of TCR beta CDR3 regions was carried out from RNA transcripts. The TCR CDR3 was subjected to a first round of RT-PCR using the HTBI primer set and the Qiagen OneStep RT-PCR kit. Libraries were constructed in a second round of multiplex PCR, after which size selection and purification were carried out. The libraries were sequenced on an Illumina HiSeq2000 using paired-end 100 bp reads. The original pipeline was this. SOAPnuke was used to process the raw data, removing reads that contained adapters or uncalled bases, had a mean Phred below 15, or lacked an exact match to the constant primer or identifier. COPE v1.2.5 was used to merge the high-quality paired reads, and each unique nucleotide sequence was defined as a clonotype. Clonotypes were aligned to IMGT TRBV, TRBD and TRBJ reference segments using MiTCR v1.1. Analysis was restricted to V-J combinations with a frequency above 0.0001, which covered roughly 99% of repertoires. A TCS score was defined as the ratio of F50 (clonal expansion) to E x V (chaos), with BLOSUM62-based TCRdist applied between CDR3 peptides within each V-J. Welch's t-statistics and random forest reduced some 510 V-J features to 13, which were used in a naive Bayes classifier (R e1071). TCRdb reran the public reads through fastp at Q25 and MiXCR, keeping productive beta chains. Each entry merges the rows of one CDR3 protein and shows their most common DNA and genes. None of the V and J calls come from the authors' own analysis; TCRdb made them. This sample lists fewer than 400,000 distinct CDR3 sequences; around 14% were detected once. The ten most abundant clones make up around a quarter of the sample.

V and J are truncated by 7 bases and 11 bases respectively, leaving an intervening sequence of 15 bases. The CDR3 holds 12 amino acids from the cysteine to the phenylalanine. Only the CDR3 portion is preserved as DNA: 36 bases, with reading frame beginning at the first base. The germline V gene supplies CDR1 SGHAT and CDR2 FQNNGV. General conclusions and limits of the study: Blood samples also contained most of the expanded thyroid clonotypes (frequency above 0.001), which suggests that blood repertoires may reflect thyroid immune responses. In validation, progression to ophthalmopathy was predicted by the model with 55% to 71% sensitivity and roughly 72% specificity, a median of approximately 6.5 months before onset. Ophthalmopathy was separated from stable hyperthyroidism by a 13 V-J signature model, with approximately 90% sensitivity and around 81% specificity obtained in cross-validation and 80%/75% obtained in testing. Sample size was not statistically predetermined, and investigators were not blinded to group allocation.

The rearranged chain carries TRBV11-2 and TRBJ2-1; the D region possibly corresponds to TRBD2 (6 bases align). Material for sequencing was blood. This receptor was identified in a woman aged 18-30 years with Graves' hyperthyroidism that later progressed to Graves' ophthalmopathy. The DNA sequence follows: TGTGCCAGCACCATCGGAGGGGCCAAGCAGTTCTTC. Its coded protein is CASTIGGAKQFF.